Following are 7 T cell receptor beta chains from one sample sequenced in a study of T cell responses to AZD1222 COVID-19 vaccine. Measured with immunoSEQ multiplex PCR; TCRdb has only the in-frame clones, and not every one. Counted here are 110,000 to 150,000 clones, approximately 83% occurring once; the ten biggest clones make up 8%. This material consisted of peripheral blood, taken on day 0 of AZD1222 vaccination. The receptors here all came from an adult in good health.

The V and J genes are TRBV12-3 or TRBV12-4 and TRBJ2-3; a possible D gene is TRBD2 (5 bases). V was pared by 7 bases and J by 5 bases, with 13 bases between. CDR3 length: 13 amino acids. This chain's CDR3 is CASTLLGIDTQYF. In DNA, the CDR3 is TGTGCCAGCACCTTACTAGGGATAGATACGCAGTATTTT.

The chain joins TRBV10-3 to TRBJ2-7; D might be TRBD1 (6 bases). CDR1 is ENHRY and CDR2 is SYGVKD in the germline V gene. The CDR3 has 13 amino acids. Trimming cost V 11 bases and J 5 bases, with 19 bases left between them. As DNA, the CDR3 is TGTGCCGCCCTCGTTACAGGGTCCCACGAGCAGTACTTC. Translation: CAALVTGSHEQYF.

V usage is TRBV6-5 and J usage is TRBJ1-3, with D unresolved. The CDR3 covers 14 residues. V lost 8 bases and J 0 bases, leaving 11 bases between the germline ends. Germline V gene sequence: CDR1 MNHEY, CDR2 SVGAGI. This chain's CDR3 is CASARPASGNTIYF. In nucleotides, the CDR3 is TGTGCCAGCGCTAGGCCAGCCTCTGGAAACACCATATATTTT.

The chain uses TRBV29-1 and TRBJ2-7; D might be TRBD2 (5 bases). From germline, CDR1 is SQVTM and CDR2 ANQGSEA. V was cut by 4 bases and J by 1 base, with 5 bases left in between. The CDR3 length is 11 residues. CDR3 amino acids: CSVAGSYEQYF. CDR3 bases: TGCAGCGTTGCGGGGTCCTACGAGCAGTACTTC.

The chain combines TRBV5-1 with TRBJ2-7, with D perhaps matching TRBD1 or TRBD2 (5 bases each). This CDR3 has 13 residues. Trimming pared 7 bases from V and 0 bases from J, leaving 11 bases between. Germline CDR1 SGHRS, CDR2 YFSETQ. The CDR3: CASRDHYSYEQYF. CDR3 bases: TGCGCCAGCCGGGACCACTACTCCTACGAGCAGTACTTC. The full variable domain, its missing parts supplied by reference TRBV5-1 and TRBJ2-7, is KAGVTQTPRYLIKTRGQQVTLSCSPISGHRSVSWYQQTPGQGLQFLFEYFSETQRNKGNFPGRFSGRQFSNSRSEMNVSTLELGDSALYLCASRDHYSYEQYFGPGTRLTVT.

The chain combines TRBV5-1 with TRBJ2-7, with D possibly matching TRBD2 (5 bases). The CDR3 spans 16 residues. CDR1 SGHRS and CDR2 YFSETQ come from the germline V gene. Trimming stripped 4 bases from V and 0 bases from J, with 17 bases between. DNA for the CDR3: TGCGCCAGCAGCCTGGATCTGGAGGCCCTCTCCTACGAGCAGTACTTC. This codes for CASSLDLEALSYEQYF.

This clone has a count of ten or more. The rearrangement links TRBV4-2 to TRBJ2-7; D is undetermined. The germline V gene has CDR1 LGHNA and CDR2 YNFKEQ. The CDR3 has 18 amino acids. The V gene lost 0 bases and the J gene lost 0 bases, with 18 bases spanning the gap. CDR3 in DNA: TGTGCCAGCAGCCAAGAGGATTTTTTAACGGGTGACTCCTACGAGCAGTACTTC. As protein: CASSQEDFLTGDSYEQYF.